Reported below is one T cell receptor (beta chain). Its antigen is not identified. These data originate in a study of T-cell reconstitution after alpha-beta-depleted transplantation in children. General observations from the study: T-cell numbers and diversity, one year after transplant, stemmed largely from T cells that were newly produced. Surviving recipient T cells and thymic progenitors underlay high day-60 TCRbeta diversity in some patients. Roughly two months post-transplant, alpha-beta T cells reportedly originated from several hundred graft clones that had expanded.

This CDR3 comprises 17 residues. V dropped 1 base and J dropped 4; count of bases not matched to a gene: 10. A TCRbeta library incorporating unique molecular identifiers was prepared. MiXCR was run by TCRdb on the PCR reads, yielding one entry per CDR3 protein. The sample gives hundreds of thousands of distinct CDR3 sequences, roughly 15% of which show up once; approximately 28% is in the top ten. The V gene is TRBV12-3 or TRBV12-4, the J gene TRBJ2-1; TRBD2 matches 7 bases. The clonotype was recovered from a boy younger than two who had a stem cell transplant for Wiskott-Aldrich syndrome, so the T cells may come from the graft donor. Sequenced material: PBMCs, mostly from graft donor cells, taken 360 days after TCRalphabeta/CD19-depleted stem cell transplant. CDR3 sequence (DNA): TGTGCCAGCAGTTTAGGGCCGGGGGGAGGGGATTACAATGAGCAGTTCTTC. Encoded protein: CASSLGPGGGDYNEQFF.